The clone carrying this T cell receptor beta chain was picked up a small number of times. Its antigen is undetermined. Some clones are missing from TCRdb's copy, which holds only in-frame ones; the method was immunoSEQ multiplex PCR. The data show some 70,000 clones, with about 80% seen just once and less than 15% held by the top ten. This specimen comes from a study of vaccination effects on CD4 cells after COVID-19. V was pared by 1 base and J by 5 bases, with 8 bases between. The V gene's germline CDR1 is SGHTA and CDR2 FQGNSA. The CDR3 contains 14 residues. ViraFEST assay sequencing came after antigen-specific CD4+ T cells were expanded with viral peptide pools. Investigators separated out CD4+ T cells once 9 to 11 days of culture had passed. Recipients of the vaccine had no prior SARS-CoV-2 infection and negative nucleocapsid antibodies. A density of around 2 million PBMC per well was used; these cells were cultured with around 10 IU/ml IL-2 and about 9.4 ug/ml peptides.

This specimen was CD4+ T cells from PBMCs cultured with SARS-CoV-2 spike peptides, taken before COVID-19 vaccination. The TCR sequence derives from a human donor who received a COVID-19 vaccine. This chain links TRBV7-2 with TRBJ1-4; D unresolved. CDR3 residues: CASSLGKGNEKLFF. The CDR3, as DNA: TGTGCCAGCAGCTTAGGAAAGGGAAATGAAAAACTGTTTTTT.